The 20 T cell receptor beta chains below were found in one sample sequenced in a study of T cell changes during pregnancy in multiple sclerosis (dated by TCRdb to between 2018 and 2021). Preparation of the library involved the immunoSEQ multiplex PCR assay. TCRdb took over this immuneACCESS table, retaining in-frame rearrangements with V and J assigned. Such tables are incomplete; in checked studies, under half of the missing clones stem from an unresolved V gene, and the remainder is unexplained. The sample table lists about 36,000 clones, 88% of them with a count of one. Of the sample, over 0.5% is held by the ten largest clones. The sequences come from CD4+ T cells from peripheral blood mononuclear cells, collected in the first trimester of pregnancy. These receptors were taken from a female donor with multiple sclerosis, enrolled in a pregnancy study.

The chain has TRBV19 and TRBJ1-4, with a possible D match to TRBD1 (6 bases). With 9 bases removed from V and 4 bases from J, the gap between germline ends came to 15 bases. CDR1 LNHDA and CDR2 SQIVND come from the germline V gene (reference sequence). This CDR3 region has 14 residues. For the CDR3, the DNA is TGTGCCAGGAGAAAGGACAGATTTAATGAAAAACTGTTTTTT. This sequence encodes CARRKDRFNEKLFF.

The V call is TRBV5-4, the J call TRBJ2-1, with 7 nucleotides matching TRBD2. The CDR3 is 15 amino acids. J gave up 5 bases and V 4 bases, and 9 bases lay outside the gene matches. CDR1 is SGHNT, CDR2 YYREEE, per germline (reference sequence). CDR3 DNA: TGTGCCAGCAGCACCGGGCGGGAGTACCACAATGAGCAGTTCTTC. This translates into CASSTGREYHNEQFF. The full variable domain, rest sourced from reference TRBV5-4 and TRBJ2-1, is ETGVTQSPTHLIKTRGQQVTLRCSSQSGHNTVSWYQQALGQGPQFIFQYYREEENGRGNFPPRFSGLQFPNYSSELNVNALELDDSALYLCASSTGREYHNEQFFGPGTRLTVL.

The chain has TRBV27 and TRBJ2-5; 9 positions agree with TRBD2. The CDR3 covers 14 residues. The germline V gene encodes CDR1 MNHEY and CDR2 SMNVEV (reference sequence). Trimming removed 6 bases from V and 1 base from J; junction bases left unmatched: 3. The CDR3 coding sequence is TGTGCCAGCAGCCTAGCGGGGACCCAAGAGACCCAGTACTTC. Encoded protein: CASSLAGTQETQYF.

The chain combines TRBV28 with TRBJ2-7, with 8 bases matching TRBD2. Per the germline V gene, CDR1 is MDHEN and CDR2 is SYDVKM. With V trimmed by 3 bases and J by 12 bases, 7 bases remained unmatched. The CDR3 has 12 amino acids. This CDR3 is CASSFREGSGYF. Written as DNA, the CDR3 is TGTGCCAGCAGTTTCCGGGAGGGGTCCGGGTACTTC.

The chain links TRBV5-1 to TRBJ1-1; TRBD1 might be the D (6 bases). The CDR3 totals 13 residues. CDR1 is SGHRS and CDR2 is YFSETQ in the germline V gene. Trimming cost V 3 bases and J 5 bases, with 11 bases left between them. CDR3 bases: TGCGCCAGCAGCTGGGAGGGGGGAACTGAAGCTTTCTTT. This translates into CASSWEGGTEAFF.

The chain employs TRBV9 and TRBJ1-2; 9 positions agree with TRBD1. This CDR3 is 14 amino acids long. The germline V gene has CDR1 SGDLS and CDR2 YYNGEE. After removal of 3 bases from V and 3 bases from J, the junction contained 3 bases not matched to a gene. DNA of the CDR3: TGTGCCAGCAGCGCGACAGGGGGGCACTATGGCTACACCTTC. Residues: CASSATGGHYGYTF.

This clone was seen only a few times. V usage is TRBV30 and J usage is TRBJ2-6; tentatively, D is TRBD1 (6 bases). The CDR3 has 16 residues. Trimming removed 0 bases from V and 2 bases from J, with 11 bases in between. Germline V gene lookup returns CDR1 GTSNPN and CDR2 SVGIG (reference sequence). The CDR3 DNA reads TGTGCCTGGAGTGTACAGGGCGGTACTGGGGCCAACGTCCTGACTTTC. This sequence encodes CAWSVQGGTGANVLTF. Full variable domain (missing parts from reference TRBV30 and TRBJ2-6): SQTIHQWPATLVQPVGSPLSLECTVEGTSNPNLYWYRQAAGRGLQLLFYSVGIGQISSEVPQNLSASRPQDRQFILSSKKLLLSDSGFYLCAWSVQGGTGANVLTFGAGSRLTVL.

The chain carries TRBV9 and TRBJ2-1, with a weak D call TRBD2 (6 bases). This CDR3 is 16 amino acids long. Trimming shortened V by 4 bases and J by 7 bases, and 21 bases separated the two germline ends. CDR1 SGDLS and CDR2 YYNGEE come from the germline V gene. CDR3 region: CASSPPIAGTKNEQFF. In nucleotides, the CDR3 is TGTGCCAGCAGCCCCCCTATCGCGGGGACGAAAAATGAGCAGTTCTTC.

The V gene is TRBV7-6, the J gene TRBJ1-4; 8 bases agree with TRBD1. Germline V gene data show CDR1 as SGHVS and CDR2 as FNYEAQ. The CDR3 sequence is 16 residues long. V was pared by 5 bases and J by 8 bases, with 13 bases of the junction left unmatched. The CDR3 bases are TGTGCCAGCAGCCCTGGCGGGACAGGTTCTCGGGAAAAACTGTTTTTT. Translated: CASSPGGTGSREKLFF.

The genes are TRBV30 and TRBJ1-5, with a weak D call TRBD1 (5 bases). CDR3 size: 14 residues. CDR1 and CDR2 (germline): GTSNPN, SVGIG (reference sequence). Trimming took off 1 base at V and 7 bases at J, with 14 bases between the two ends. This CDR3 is CAWSAGGTGQPQHF. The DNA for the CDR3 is TGTGCCTGGAGTGCCGGGGGTACGGGACAGCCCCAGCATTTT.

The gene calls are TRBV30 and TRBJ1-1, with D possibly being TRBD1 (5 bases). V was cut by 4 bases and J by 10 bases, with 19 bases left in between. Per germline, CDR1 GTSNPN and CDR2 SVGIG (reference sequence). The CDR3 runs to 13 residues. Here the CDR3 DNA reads TGTGCCTGGAATCTAGGGCCAGGGCTTGGAGCTTTCTTT. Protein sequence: CAWNLGPGLGAFF.

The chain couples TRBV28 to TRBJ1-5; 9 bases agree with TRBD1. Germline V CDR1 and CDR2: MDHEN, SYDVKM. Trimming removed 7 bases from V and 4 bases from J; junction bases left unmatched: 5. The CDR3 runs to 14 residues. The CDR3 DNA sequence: TGTGCCAGCACCCCTGACAGGGGGAATCAGCCCCAGCATTTT. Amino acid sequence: CASTPDRGNQPQHF.

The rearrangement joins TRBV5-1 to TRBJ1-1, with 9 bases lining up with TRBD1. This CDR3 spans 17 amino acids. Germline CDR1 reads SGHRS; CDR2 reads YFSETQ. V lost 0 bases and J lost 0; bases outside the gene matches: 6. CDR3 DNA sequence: TGCGCCAGCAGCTTGGGCCGAAGGGACAGGGTGAACACTGAAGCTTTCTTT. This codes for CASSLGRRDRVNTEAFF. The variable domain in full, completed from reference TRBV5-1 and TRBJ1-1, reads KAGVTQTPRYLIKTRGQQVTLSCSPISGHRSVSWYQQTPGQGLQFLFEYFSETQRNKGNFPGRFSGRQFSNSRSEMNVSTLELGDSALYLCASSLGRRDRVNTEAFFGQGTRLTVV.

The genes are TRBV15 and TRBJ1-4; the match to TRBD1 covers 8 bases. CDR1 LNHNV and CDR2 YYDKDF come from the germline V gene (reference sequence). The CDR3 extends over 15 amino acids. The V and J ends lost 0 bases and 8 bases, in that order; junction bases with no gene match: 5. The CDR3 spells CATSRDRQGWEKLFF. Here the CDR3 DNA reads TGTGCCACCAGCAGAGATCGACAGGGGTGGGAAAAACTGTTTTTT. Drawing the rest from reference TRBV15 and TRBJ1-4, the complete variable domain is DAMVIQNPRYQVTQFGKPVTLSCSQTLNHNVMYWYQQKSSQAPKLLFHYYDKDFNNEADTPDNFQSRRPNTSFCFLDIRSPGLGDTAMYLCATSRDRQGWEKLFFGSGTQLSVL.

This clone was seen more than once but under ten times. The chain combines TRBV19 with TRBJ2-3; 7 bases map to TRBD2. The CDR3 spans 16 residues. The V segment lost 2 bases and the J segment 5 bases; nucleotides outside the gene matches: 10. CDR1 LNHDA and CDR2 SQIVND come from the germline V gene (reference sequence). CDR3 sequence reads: CASSIQRGPGGDTQYF. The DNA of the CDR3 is TGTGCCAGTAGTATACAGCGGGGCCCCGGGGGAGATACGCAGTATTTT.

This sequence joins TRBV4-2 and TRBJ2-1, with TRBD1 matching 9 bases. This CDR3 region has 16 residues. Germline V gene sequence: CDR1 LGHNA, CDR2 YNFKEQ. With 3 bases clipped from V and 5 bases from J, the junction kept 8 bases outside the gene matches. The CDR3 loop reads CASSQPPRTGDNEQFF. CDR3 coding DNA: TGTGCCAGCAGCCAGCCCCCAAGGACAGGGGACAATGAGCAGTTCTTC.

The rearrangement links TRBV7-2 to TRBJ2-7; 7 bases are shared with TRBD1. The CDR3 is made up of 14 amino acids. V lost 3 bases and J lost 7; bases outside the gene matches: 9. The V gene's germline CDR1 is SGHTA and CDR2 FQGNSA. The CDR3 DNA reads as TGTGCCAGCAGCTTTAACACAGGGGCTGGGGAGCAGTACTTC. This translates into CASSFNTGAGEQYF.

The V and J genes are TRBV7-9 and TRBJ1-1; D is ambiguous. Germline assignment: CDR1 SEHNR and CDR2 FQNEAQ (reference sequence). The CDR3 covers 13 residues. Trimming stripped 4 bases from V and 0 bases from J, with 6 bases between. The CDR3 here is CASSSQVNTEAFF. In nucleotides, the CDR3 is TGTGCCAGCAGCTCTCAGGTGAACACTGAAGCTTTCTTT.

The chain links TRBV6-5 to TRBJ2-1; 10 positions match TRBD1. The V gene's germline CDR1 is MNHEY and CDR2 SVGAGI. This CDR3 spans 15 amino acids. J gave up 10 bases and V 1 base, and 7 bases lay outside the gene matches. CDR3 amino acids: CASSYWDRGGGEQFF. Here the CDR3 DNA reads TGTGCCAGCAGTTACTGGGACAGGGGCGGTGGGGAGCAGTTCTTC.

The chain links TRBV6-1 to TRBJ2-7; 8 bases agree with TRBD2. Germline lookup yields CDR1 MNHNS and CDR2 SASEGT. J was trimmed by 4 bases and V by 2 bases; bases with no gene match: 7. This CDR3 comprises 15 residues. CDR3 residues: CASSESLSGSYEQYF. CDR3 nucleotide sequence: TGTGCCAGCAGTGAAAGTCTCAGCGGGAGTTACGAGCAGTACTTC.